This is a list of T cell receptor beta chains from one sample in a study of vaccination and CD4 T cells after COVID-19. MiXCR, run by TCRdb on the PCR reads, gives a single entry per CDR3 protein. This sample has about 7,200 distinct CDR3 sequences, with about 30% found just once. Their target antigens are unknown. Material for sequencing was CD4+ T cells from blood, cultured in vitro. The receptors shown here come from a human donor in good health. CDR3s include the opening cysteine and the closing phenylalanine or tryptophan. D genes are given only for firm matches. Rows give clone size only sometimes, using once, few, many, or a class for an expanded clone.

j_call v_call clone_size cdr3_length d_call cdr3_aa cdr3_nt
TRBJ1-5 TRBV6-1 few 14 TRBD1 CASRPGQGNQPQHF TGTGCCAGCAGACCGGGACAGGGCAATCAGCCCCAGCATTTT
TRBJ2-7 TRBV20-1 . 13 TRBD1 CSASRQGDDEQYF TGCAGTGCTAGTCGACAGGGTGACGACGAGCAGTACTTC
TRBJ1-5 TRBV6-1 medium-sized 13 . CASSRGERQPQHF TGTGCCAGCAGCCGGGGAGAAAGGCAGCCCCAGCATTTT
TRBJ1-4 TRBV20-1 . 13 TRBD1 CSAPQGANEKLFF TGCAGTGCTCCTCAGGGGGCGAATGAAAAACTGTTTTTT
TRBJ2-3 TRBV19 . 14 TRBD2 CASSTGTSSGTQYF TGTGCCAGTAGTACCGGGACTAGCTCCGGTACGCAGTATTTT
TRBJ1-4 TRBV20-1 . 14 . CSARGGGTNEKLFF TGCAGTGCTAGAGGGGGAGGAACTAATGAAAAACTGTTTTTT
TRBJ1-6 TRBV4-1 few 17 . CASSQEDPGRSNSPLHF TGCGCCAGCAGCCAAGAGGACCCGGGACGTAGTAATTCACCCCTCCACTTT
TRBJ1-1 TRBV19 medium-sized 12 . CASNEVGLKAFF TGTGCCAGTAATGAGGTGGGGCTCAAAGCTTTCTTT
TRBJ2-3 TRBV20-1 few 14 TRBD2 CSAPAGASTDTQYF TGCAGTGCTCCAGCGGGGGCTAGCACAGATACGCAGTATTTT
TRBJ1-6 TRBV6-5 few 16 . CASSYKLYSVRSPLHF TGTGCCAGCAGTTACAAACTTTATTCGGTCCGGTCACCCCTCCACTTT
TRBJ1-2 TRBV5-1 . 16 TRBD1 CASSLEGALGNYGYTF TGCGCCAGCAGCCTCGAGGGGGCCCTGGGTAACTATGGCTACACCTTC
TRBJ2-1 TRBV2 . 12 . CASKENDNEQFF TGTGCCAGCAAAGAAAATGACAATGAGCAGTTCTTC
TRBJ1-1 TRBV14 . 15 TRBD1 CASSQVAGGFTEAFF TGTGCCAGCAGCCAAGTGGCAGGGGGTTTCACTGAAGCTTTCTTT
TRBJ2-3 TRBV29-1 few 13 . CSVNEPTSDTQYF TGCAGCGTCAACGAGCCCACATCAGATACGCAGTATTTT
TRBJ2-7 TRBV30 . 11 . CAWSGFREQYF TGTGCCTGGAGTGGGTTCCGCGAGCAGTACTTC
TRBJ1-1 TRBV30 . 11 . CAWRGQSRAFF TGTGCCTGGCGCGGACAGTCTAGGGCTTTCTTT
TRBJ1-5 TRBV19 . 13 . CASSIARNQPQHF TGTGCCAGTAGTATAGCCCGCAATCAGCCCCAGCATTTT
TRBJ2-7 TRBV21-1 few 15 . CASSKGRTGGCEQYF TGTGCCAGCAGCAAAGGTCGGACAGGGGGCTGCGAGCAGTACTTC
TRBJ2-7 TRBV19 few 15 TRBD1 CASSSWGQGDYEQYF TGTGCCAGTAGTTCCTGGGGACAGGGGGACTACGAGCAGTACTTC
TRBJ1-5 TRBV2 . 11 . CASSLSQPQHF TGTGCCAGCAGTCTCAGTCAGCCCCAGCATTTT
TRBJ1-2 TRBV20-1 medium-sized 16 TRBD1 CSARDRDRGFNYGYTF TGCAGTGCTAGAGATAGGGACAGGGGTTTCAACTATGGCTACACCTTC
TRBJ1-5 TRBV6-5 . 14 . CASSSGDGNQPQHF TGTGCCAGCAGTTCAGGGGACGGCAATCAGCCCCAGCATTTT
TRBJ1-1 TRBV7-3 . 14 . CASSSAGGLTEAFF TGTGCCAGCAGCTCAGCGGGGGGCCTCACTGAAGCTTTCTTT
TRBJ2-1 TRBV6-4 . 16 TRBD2 CASSGSGGGSYNEQFF TGTGCCAGCAGTGGTAGCGGGGGGGGCTCCTACAATGAGCAGTTCTTC
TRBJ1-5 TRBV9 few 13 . CASSVGRDQPQHF TGTGCCAGCAGCGTAGGTAGGGACCAGCCCCAGCATTTT
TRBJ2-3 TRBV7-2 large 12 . CASSSYLDTQYF TGTGCCAGCAGCTCCTATCTGGATACGCAGTATTTT
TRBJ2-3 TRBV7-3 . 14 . CASSLGWAEDTQYF TGTGCCAGCAGCTTGGGTTGGGCAGAGGATACGCAGTATTTT
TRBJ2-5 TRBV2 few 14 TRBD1 CASSPQGARETQYF TGTGCCAGCAGTCCACAGGGGGCGCGAGAGACCCAGTACTTC
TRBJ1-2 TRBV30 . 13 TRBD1 CAWFGTVGDGYTF TGTGCCTGGTTCGGGACAGTCGGGGATGGCTACACCTTC
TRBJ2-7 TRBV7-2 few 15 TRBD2 CASSLLGLASYEQYF TGTGCCAGCAGCCTCCTCGGACTAGCGAGCTACGAGCAGTACTTC
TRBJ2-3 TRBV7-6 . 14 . CASSSGESTDTQYF TGTGCCAGCAGCTCAGGAGAAAGTACAGATACGCAGTATTTT
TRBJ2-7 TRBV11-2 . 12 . CASSLAPYEQYF TGTGCCAGCAGCTTAGCCCCGTACGAGCAGTACTTC
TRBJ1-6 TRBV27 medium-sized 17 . CASSLIPGGAPNSPLHF TGTGCCAGCAGTCTCATTCCCGGGGGCGCGCCCAATTCACCCCTCCACTTT
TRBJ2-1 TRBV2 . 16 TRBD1 CASSEGSRGHGDEQFF TGTGCCAGCAGTGAAGGGAGCAGGGGGCACGGGGATGAGCAGTTCTTC
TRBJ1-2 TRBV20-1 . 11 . CSALGGNGYTF TGCAGTGCCCTCGGGGGTAATGGCTACACCTTC
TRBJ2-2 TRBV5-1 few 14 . CASSSGPYTGELFF TGCGCCAGCAGCTCCGGGCCATACACCGGGGAGCTGTTTTTT
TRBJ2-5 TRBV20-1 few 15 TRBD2 CSAPSGGAGRETQYF TGCAGTGCTCCAAGCGGGGGGGCCGGGAGGGAGACCCAGTACTTC
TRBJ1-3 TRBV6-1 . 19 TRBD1 CASSQKQGNQWVSGNTIYF TGTGCCAGCAGTCAAAAACAGGGGAATCAATGGGTCTCTGGAAACACCATATATTTT
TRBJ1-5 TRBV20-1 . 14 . CSATRDIQAQPQHF TGCAGTGCTACCCGGGACATCCAGGCTCAGCCCCAGCATTTT
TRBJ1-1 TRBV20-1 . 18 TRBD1 CSARDPLRTGGVNTEAFF TGCAGTGCTAGAGACCCCCTCCGGACAGGGGGCGTGAACACTGAAGCTTTCTTT
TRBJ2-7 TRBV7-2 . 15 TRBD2 CASSSGGRSSYEQYF TGTGCCAGCAGCTCGGGCGGGAGATCTTCCTACGAGCAGTACTTC
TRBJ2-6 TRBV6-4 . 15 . CASSSNRDGANVLTF TGTGCCAGCAGTTCTAACAGGGACGGGGCCAACGTCCTGACTTTC
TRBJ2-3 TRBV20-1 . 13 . CSAALYAPDTQYF TGCAGTGCTGCACTTTACGCCCCAGATACGCAGTATTTT
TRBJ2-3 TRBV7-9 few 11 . CASSSSYTQYF TGTGCCAGCAGCTCATCATATACGCAGTATTTT
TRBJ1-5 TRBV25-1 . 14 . CASSEWGGGQPQHF TGTGCCAGCAGTGAATGGGGTGGAGGCCAGCCCCAGCATTTT
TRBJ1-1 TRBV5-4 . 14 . CASRISETHSEAFF TGTGCCAGCAGGATTTCAGAGACCCATTCTGAAGCTTTCTTT
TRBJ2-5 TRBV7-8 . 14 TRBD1 CASTTGAFQETQYF TGTGCCAGCACAACAGGGGCCTTCCAAGAGACCCAGTACTTC
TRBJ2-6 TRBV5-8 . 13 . CASSQGGANVLTF TGTGCCAGCAGCCAGGGTGGGGCCAACGTCCTGACTTTC
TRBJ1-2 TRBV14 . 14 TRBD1 CASSQDLGTVGYTF TGTGCCAGCAGCCAAGATCTGGGGACAGTAGGCTACACCTTC
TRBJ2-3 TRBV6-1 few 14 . CASIPQGSTDTQYF TGTGCCAGCATCCCTCAGGGGAGCACAGATACGCAGTATTTT
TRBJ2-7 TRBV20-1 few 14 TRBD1 CSADRGQGAYEQYF TGCAGTGCTGATCGAGGACAGGGGGCCTACGAGCAGTACTTC